This note documents a single T cell receptor (beta chain) sequence. In the study's own analysis: Amplifying reference gene primers gave estimates of nucleated cell counts. Sequencing was performed with immunoSEQ multiplex PCR; in TCRdb, only in-frame clones are kept and a portion is missing. V, J and clone size were drawn from that table, and D and trimming were deduced from the DNA. Of about 350,000 clones listed, about 90% are singletons. Grouping used clinical history reported by participants in a survey and questionnaire. This sample stems from a study of blood T cell repertoires in COVID-19. The wider study: Sites in the United States, Italy and Spain provided acute and convalescent COVID-19 samples.

This CDR3 spans 16 amino acids. The germline V and J ends were trimmed by 6 bases and 0 bases, with 15 bases remaining between them. The germline V gene encodes CDR1 SNHLY and CDR2 FYNNEI. The chain joins TRBV2 to TRBJ1-5; D remains ambiguous. This sequence originates from a woman aged 30 to 39 who had recovered from COVID-19. The sequenced material came from PBMCs or T cells enriched from blood (not recorded which). CDR3 DNA sequence: TGTGCCAGCAGGCCACAACAGCGGGGTAGCAATCAGCCCCAGCATTTT. It specifies CASRPQQRGSNQPQHF.